The clone carrying this T cell receptor beta chain was seen repeatedly, ten times or more. Trimming took off 1 base at V and 2 bases at J, with 7 bases between the two ends. Germline V gene sequence: CDR1 KGHDR, CDR2 SFDVKD. The CDR3 is 14 residues long. TCRdb ran MiXCR on the 5' RACE reads and lists one entry per CDR3 protein. Here the sample spans approximately 32,000 distinct CDR3 sequences, 5% to 8.5% being singletons. This sample stems from a study of T cells after yellow fever vaccination. Study results and caveats: Only a minor proportion of clonotypes was detected across both CD4 and CD8 compartments. Reappearing after the booster were most of the clones from primary vaccination (96% CD4, approximately 86% CD8). Almost all vaccine-responding clonotypes escaped detection in sorted memory subsets on day 0. In FACS-sorted repertoires, abundant clonotypes from the bulk population could appear as contaminants.

This specimen consisted of PBMCs, either bulk or a sorted T-cell subset (CD4+, CD8+, memory, or dextramer-sorted; not recorded which), obtained on the day of the first yellow fever vaccination. The TCR originated in a man younger than 35 who received the YFV17D yellow fever vaccine. The V and J genes are TRBV24-1 and TRBJ1-2; D unresolved. CDR3: CATSDFTVNYGYTF. The CDR3 nucleotides are TGTGCCACCAGTGATTTTACAGTAAACTATGGCTACACCTTC.